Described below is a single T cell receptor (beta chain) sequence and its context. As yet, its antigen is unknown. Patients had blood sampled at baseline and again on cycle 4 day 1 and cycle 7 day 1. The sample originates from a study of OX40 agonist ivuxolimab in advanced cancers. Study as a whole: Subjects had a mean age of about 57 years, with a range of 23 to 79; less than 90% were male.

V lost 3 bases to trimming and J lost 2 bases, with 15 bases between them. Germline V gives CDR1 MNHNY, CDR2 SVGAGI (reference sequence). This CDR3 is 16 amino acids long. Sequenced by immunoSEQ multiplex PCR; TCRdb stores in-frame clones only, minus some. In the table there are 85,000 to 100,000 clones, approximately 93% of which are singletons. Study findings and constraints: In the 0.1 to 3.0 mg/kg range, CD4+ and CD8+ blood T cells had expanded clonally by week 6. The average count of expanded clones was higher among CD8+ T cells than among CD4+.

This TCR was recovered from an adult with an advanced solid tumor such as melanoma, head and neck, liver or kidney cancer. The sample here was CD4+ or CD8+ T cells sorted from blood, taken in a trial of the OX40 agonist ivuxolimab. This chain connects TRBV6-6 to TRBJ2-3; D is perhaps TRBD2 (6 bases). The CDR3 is CASSYSGTEPTDTQYF. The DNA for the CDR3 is TGTGCCAGCAGTTATTCCGGGACTGAGCCCACAGATACGCAGTATTTT.